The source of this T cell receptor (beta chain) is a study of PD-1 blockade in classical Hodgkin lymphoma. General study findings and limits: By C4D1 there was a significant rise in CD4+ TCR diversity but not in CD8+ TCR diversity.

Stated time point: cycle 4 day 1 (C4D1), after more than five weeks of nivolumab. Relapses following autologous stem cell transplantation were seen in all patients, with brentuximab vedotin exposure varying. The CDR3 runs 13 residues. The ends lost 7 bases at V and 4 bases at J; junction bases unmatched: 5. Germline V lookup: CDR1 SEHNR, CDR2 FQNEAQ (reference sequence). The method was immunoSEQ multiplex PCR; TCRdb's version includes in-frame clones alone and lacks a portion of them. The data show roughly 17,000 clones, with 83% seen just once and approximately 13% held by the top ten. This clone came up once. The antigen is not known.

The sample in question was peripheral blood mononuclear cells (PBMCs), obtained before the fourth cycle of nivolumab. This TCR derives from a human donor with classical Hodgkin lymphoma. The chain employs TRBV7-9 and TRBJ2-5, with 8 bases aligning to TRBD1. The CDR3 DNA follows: TGTGCCAGCAACCAGGGGGCTGCAGAGACCCAGTACTTC. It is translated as CASNQGAAETQYF.